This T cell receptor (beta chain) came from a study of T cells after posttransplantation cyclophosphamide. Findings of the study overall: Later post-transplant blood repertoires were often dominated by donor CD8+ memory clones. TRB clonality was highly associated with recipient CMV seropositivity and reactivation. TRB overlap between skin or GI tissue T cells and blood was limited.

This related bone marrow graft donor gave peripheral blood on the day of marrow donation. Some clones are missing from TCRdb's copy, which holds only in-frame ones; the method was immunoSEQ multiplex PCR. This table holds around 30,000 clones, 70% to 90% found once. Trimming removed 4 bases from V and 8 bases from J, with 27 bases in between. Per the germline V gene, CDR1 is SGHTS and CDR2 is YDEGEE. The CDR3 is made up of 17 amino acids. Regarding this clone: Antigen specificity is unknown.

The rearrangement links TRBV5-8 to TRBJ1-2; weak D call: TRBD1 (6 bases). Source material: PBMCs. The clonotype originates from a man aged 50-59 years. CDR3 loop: CASSHVDGGAVGRGYTF. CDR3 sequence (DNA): TGTGCCAGCAGCCATGTGGATGGGGGCGCGGTGGGAAGAGGCTACACCTTC.